This T cell receptor (beta chain) was sequenced during a study of human T cells and chemical hapten exposure. As for the study in general: Across the whole study, which lasted 20 to 30 weeks, patients were given diphenylcyclopropenone on the scalp once a week. Study-wide results and caveats: Having alopecia, donors may respond immunologically unlike healthy people. The number of TCRs above 1 in 1000 frequency did not change after DPC sensitization.

With 4 bases removed from V and 0 bases from J, the gap between germline ends came to 9 bases. There are 14 residues in the CDR3. Germline CDR1 and CDR2: SGHRS and YFSETQ. The sample's time point: patch test 3, about 24 weeks after DPC sensitization. Treatment of the sample: therapeutic diphenylcyclopropenone sensitization with weekly scalp DPC. Authors' analysis steps: Ranging from roughly 23,224 to 700,000, TCR counts per sample had a median value of approximately 97,000. TCRdb fed the RACE reads into MiXCR, producing one record per CDR3 protein. The V and J calls here are based on TCRdb, not the publication. This sample has 50,000 to 75,000 distinct CDR3 sequences; roughly 11% occur once, and the top ten carry approximately 2%. This clonotype was seen repeatedly, ten times or more. Its antigen is unidentified.

This chain connects TRBV5-1 to TRBJ2-3; tentatively, D is TRBD1 (6 bases). Specimen: whole blood, collected in connection with sensitization to the hapten diphenylcyclopropenone (DPC). The TCR originated in a woman younger than 45 with alopecia areata. Some clones in this sample may be carry-over from other donors' samples. For the CDR3, the DNA is TGCGCCAGCAGCCAGGGGACAAGCACAGATACGCAGTATTTT. Its protein is CASSQGTSTDTQYF.